This TCR beta chain derives from a study of tumor-infiltrating lymphocytes in localized non-small cell lung cancer. J was trimmed by 5 bases and V by 4 bases; bases with no gene match: 6. Germline V gene data show CDR1 as SGHRS and CDR2 as YFSETQ. The CDR3 contains 14 residues. The repertoire was sequenced with immunoSEQ multiplex PCR; TCRdb's copy has only in-frame clones and lacks some. The sample lists approximately 15,000 clones, 45% to 50% seen once, with around 16% in the top ten. The source is a human donor with non-small cell lung cancer. Sequenced material: lung tumor tissue. The chain is built from TRBV5-1 and TRBJ2-5; 9 nucleotides line up with TRBD1. CDR3 loop: CASSTGQGVETQYF. The CDR3 nucleotides are TGCGCCAGCAGCACGGGACAGGGAGTCGAGACCCAGTACTTC.